The entry below gives a single T cell receptor beta chain sequence along with its context. The antigen is undetermined. Specified time point: baseline, week 1 (first vaccination visit). The treatment denotes: pre-vaccination baseline after standard-of-care therapy. Libraries were prepared by immunoSEQ multiplex PCR; TCRdb keeps only in-frame clonotypes and omits some of them. The sample includes about 88,000 clones, roughly 87% of them seen just once. The data derive from a study of a mutant IDH1 vaccine in newly diagnosed glioma. Looking at the study overall: Mean patient age was around 40 years; approximately 62% were male and about 40% female. Every participant had undergone radiotherapy, temozolomide, or both before, and most underwent both. Whole-study results and caveats: Vaccination elicited immune responses in around 93% of patients. Changes in the top peripheral T cell clonotypes seemingly had no bearing on pseudoprogression.

Sequenced here: PBMCs, sampled from a glioma patient treated with radiotherapy, temozolomide or both. The clonotype originates from a man in his forties with glioma. Some clones in this sample may be carry-over from other donors' samples.

CDR3 amino acids: CASSPPGQDTDTQYF. The CDR3 region has the DNA TGTGCCAGCTCACCTCCCGGACAGGACACAGATACGCAGTATTTT. The chain is built from TRBV18 and TRBJ2-3; 7 bases line up with TRBD1. Germline-derived CDR1 and CDR2 are KGHSH and LQKENI. V dropped 3 bases and J dropped 2; count of bases not matched to a gene: 5. The CDR3 consists of 15 residues.